This entry lists 9 T cell receptor beta chains sequenced from one sample in a study of blood T cell repertoires in COVID-19. Repertoires were generated with immunoSEQ multiplex PCR, while TCRdb's copy carries only in-frame clones and drops some. The table records roughly 230,000 clones, approximately 91% of them present only once. Input material: peripheral blood. The receptors were gathered from a human donor in a cohort sampled during active COVID-19.

The count of this clone is one. V usage is TRBV28 and J usage is TRBJ2-7; the match to TRBD1 covers 9 bases. Germline assignment: CDR1 MDHEN and CDR2 SYDVKM. The CDR3 is 15 residues long. Trimming at V came to 4 bases and at J to 4 bases, leaving 8 bases not matched to a gene. CDR3 in amino acids: CASSSTGTGIYEQYF. CDR3 nucleotides: TGTGCCAGCAGTTCAACCGGGACAGGGATATACGAGCAGTACTTC.

This clone was seen a handful of times. The V call is TRBV29-1, the J call TRBJ1-1, with D possibly TRBD1 on 5 matching bases. Germline CDR1 is SQVTM and CDR2 is ANQGSEA. This CDR3 comprises 14 residues. V was cut by 4 bases and J by 3 bases, with 15 bases left in between. CDR3 amino acids: CSVVMGLGYTEAFF. CDR3 bases: TGCAGCGTTGTAATGGGGCTGGGTTACACTGAAGCTTTCTTT.

The chain employs TRBV6-5 and TRBJ1-2; TRBD1 aligns across 7 bases. V lost 2 bases, J lost 0 bases, and 3 bases stayed unmatched. The CDR3 extends over 15 amino acids. The germline CDR1 and CDR2 sequences are MNHEY and SVGAGI. The CDR3 loop is CASSYLDRPNYGYTF. CDR3 DNA sequence: TGTGCCAGCAGTTACCTGGACAGGCCTAACTATGGCTACACCTTC.

This clone was seen once. The chain carries TRBV29-1 and TRBJ2-7; tentatively, D is TRBD2 (6 bases). Germline CDR1 is SQVTM and CDR2 is ANQGSEA. Trimming removed 5 bases from V and 5 bases from J, with 13 bases in between. The CDR3 runs to 12 residues. Here the CDR3 reads CSVRQGGHEQYF. The CDR3 DNA follows: TGCAGCGTTCGGCAGGGAGGCCACGAGCAGTACTTC.

V and J are TRBV20-1 and TRBJ2-1, with 10 nucleotides matching TRBD2. Trimming took 3 bases from V and 7 from J; bases not matched to a gene: 9. Germline V gene lookup returns CDR1 DFQATT and CDR2 SNEGSKA (reference sequence). The CDR3 sequence is 15 residues long. The CDR3 DNA reads as TGCAGTGCTAGTTACTCTAGCGGGAGAAGGAATGAGCAGTTCTTC. It specifies CSASYSSGRRNEQFF.

The V call is TRBV4-3, the J call TRBJ2-7; TRBD2 agrees at 9 bases. V lost 0 bases to trimming and J lost 0 bases; unmatched junction nucleotides: 3. This CDR3 is built from 16 residues. Per the germline V gene, CDR1 is LGHNA and CDR2 is YSLEER. The CDR3 sequence: CASSQDVAGASYEQYF. In DNA form, the CDR3 reads TGCGCCAGCAGCCAAGATGTAGCGGGGGCCTCCTACGAGCAGTACTTC.

The chain employs TRBV13 and TRBJ2-7, with 8 bases matching TRBD2. Germline CDR1 reads PRHDT; CDR2 reads FYEKMQ (reference sequence). The J segment lost 3 bases and the V segment lost 5 bases, leaving 9 bases of the junction unmatched. The CDR3 totals 15 residues. The CDR3 spells CASSPRTSRNYEQYF. In DNA, the CDR3 is TGTGCCAGCAGCCCCAGGACTAGCAGAAACTACGAGCAGTACTTC.

This chain links TRBV9 with TRBJ1-3; TRBD1 matches at 8 bases. V shed 4 bases and J 11 bases; nucleotides not matched to a gene: 8. Germline values: CDR1 SGDLS, CDR2 YYNGEE. The CDR3 extends over 13 amino acids. The CDR3 protein is CASSLQGQGSIYF. The CDR3 region has the DNA TGTGCCAGCAGCCTCCAAGGACAGGGCTCCATATATTTT.

The rearrangement uses TRBV5-5 and TRBJ2-6; D gene uncertain. The CDR3 covers 16 residues. V lost 5 bases and J 0 bases, leaving 12 bases between the germline ends. Germline V lookup: CDR1 SGHKS, CDR2 YYEKEE (reference sequence). The CDR3 reads CASRHDLSSGANVLTF. The CDR3 nucleotides read TGTGCCAGCAGGCATGACTTGAGCTCTGGGGCCAACGTCCTGACTTTC.